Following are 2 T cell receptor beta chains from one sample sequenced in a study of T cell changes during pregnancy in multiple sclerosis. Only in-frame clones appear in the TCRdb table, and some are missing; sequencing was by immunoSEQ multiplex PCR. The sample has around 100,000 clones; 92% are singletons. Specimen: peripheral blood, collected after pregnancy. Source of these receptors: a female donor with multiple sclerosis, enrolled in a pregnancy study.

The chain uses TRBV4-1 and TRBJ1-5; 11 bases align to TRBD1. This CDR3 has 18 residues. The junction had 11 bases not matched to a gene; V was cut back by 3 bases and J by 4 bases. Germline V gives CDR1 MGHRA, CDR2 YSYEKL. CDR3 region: CASSHNTRTGGRNQPQHF. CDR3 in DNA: TGCGCCAGCAGCCACAACACCCGGACAGGGGGCCGTAATCAGCCCCAGCATTTT.

The chain's CDR3 is CASSPLDRGLHEQYF. The CDR3 bases are TGTGCCAGCAGCCCCCTGGACAGGGGGCTACACGAGCAGTACTTC. V is TRBV6-5 and J is TRBJ2-7; 11 bases are a match to TRBD1. The CDR3 covers 15 residues. The ends lost 6 bases at V and 5 bases at J; junction bases unmatched: 9. Germline V gene lookup returns CDR1 MNHEY and CDR2 SVGAGI.